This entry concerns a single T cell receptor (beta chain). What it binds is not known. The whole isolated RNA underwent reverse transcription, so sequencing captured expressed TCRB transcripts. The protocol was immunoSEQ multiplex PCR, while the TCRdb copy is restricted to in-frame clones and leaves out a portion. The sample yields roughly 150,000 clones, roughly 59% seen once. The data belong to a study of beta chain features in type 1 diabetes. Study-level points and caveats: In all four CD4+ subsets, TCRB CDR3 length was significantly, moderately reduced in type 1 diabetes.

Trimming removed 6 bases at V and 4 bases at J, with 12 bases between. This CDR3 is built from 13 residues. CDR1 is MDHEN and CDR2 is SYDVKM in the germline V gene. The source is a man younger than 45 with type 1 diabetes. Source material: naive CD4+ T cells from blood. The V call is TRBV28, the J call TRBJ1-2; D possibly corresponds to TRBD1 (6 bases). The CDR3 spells CASSARDIYGYTF. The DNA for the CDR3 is TGTGCCAGCAGCGCTCGGGACATCTATGGCTACACCTTC.